This T cell receptor beta chain appears in the sequencing data of a study of blood T cell repertoires in COVID-19. Study overall: Acute and convalescent COVID-19 samples came from the United States, Italy and Spain. The cDNA or gDNA used as material had been derived from T cells, B-cell-depleted T cells, or PBMCs.

Authors' methods: Amplification with reference gene primers provided the estimates of nucleated cell counts. The table came from immunoSEQ multiplex PCR; TCRdb's copy has only in-frame clones and leaves some out. D and trimming come from the DNA, and the V and J calls and clone size come from that table. The top ten clones hold around 2.5% of a sample with about 120,000 clones, 70% to 85% of them seen once. CDR3 size: 11 residues. J was trimmed by 6 bases and V by 3 bases; bases with no gene match: 0. Germline V gene lookup returns CDR1 SGHDT and CDR2 YYEEEE. The TCR was taken from a man aged 45 to 65 with acute or convalescent COVID-19. Sequenced sample: peripheral blood. This sequence joins TRBV5-6 and TRBJ2-7, with TRBD1 matching 7 bases. The CDR3 nucleotides read TGTGCCAGCAGCTGGGACAGCGAGCAGTACTTC. Its protein product is CASSWDSEQYF.